This T cell receptor (beta chain) was identified during a study of cytotoxic CD8 clonotypes in ibrutinib-treated CLL. Study-level information: Patient counts were ten to eleven relapsed/refractory, some 14 treatment-naive and around 18 IGHV unmutated. Averaging across samples gave about 230,000 productive templates and 75,000 to 100,000 productive rearrangements. The study, taken as a whole, reports: Clonality went up at the time of ibrutinib response, stayed stable in sustained remission, and later dropped back toward its baseline level at progression.

Trimming pared 0 bases from V and 5 bases from J, leaving 11 bases between. Germline assignment: CDR1 SGHRS and CDR2 YFSETQ. The CDR3 extends over 14 amino acids. The repertoire was sequenced with immunoSEQ multiplex PCR; TCRdb's copy has only in-frame clones and lacks some. The repertoire holds about 72,000 clones, with 68% as singletons. As regards this clone: No antigen is known for it.

V and J are TRBV5-1 and TRBJ1-1, with a possible D match to TRBD1 (6 bases). This specimen consisted of PBMCs, obtained after 12 months of ibrutinib treatment. The sequence derives from a human donor with chronic lymphocytic leukemia. The CDR3: CASSLARGGTEAFF. As DNA, the CDR3 is TGCGCCAGCAGCTTGGCCAGGGGCGGGACTGAAGCTTTCTTT.